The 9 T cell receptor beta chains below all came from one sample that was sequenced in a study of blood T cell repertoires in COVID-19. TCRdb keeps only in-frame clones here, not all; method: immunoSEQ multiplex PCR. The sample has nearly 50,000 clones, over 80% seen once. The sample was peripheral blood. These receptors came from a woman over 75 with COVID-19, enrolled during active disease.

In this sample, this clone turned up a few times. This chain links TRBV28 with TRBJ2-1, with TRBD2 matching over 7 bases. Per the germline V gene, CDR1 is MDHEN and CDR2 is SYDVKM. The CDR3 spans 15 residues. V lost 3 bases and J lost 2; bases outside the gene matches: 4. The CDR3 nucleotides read TGTGCCAGCAGTTTTGGCGGGGGTGCCTACAATGAGCAGTTCTTC. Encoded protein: CASSFGGGAYNEQFF.

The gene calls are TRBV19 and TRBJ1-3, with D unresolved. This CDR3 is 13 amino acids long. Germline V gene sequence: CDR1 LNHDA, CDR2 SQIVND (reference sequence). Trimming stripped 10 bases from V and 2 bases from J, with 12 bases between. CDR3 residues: CATRGLAGNTIYF. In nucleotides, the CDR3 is TGTGCCACCCGCGGACTTGCTGGAAACACCATATATTTT. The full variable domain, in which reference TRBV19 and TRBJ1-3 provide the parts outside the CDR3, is DGGITQSPKYLFRKEGQNVTLSCEQNLNHDAMYWYRQDPGQGLRLIYYSQIVNDFQKGDIAEGYSVSREKKESFPLTVTSAQKNPTAFYLCATRGLAGNTIYFGEGSWLTVV.

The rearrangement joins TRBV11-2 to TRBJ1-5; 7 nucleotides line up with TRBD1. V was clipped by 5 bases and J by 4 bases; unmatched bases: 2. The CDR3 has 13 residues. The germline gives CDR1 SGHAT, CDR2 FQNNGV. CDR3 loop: CASSETGNQPQHF. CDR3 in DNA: TGTGCCAGCAGCGAGACAGGGAATCAGCCCCAGCATTTT.

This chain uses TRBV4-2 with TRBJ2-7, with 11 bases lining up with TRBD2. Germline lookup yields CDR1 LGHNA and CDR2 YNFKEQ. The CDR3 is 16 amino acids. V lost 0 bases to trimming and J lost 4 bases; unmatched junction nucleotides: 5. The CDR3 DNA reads TGTGCCAGCAGCCAAGAGGGGACTAGCGGCAAATACGAGCAGTACTTC. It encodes CASSQEGTSGKYEQYF.

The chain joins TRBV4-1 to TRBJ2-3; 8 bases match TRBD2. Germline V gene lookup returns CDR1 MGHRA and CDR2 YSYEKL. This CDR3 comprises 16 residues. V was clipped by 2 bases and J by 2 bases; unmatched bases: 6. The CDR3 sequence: CASSQTGTRSTDTQYF. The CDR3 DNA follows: TGCGCCAGCAGCCAAACCGGGACTAGATCCACAGATACGCAGTATTTT.

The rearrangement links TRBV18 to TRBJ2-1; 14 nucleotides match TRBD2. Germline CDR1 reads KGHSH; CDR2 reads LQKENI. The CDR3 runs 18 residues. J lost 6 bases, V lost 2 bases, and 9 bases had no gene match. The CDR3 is CASSPTPGTSGRFNEQFF. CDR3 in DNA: TGTGCCAGCTCACCAACCCCCGGGACTAGCGGGAGATTCAATGAGCAGTTCTTC.

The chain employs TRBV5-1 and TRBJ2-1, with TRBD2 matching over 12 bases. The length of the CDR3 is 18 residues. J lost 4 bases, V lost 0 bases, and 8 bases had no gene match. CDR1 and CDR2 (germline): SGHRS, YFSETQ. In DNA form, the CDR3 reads TGCGCCAGCAGCTTGGTGGCTAGCGGGGGGGCCGTTTACAATGAGCAGTTCTTC. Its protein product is CASSLVASGGAVYNEQFF.

The chain's CDR3 is CASSQETGQGSEKLFF. For the CDR3, the DNA is TGTGCCAGCAGCCAAGAGACCGGACAGGGAAGTGAAAAACTGTTTTTT. The chain uses TRBV4-2 and TRBJ1-4; 8 nucleotides agree with TRBD1. V shed 0 bases and J 7 bases; nucleotides not matched to a gene: 7. The CDR3 covers 16 residues. The germline gives CDR1 LGHNA, CDR2 YNFKEQ.

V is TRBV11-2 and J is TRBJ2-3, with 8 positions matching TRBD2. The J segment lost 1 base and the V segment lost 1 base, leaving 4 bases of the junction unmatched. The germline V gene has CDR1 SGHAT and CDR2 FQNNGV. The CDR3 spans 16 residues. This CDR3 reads CASSLAPRGGTDTQYF. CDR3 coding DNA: TGTGCCAGCAGCTTAGCCCCGCGGGGGGGCACAGATACGCAGTATTTT.